This TCR beta chain was recovered during a study of identical twins. Study results and caveats: Analyses based on zero insertions could be partly confounded by invariant MAIT and iNKT cells. The more abundant beta clonotypes in cord blood had fewer insertions, and memory repertoires did not show this.

Each CDR3 protein gets one entry after TCRdb re-called the 5' RACE reads with MiXCR. The top ten clones hold around 0.47% of a sample with approximately 530,000 distinct CDR3 sequences, under 25% of them seen once. For this clonotype: What it binds is not known.

These same data were also listed under a study on yellow fever vaccine responses in identical twins.

This sequence originates from a woman aged 18-29 years in good health. Sequenced sample: CD4+ T cells sorted from blood.

CDR3 bases: TGTGCCAGCAGTTCTATAGGGACCTATGGCTACACCTTC. It specifies CASSSIGTYGYTF. The gene calls are TRBV27 and TRBJ1-2; D might be TRBD1 (5 bases). Germline CDR1 reads MNHEY; CDR2 reads SMNVEV (reference sequence). The CDR3 has 13 amino acids. Trimming shortened V by 4 bases and J by 4 bases, and 10 bases separated the two germline ends.